Below are 27 T cell receptor beta chains sequenced from a single sample in a study of CD8+ T cells in alopecia areata. Sequencing templates came from extracted RNA that was reverse transcribed into cDNA. Here immunoSEQ multiplex PCR was the method, and the copy in TCRdb shows in-frame clones only, minus some. Of more than 95,000 clones in the sample, 55% to 65% were seen once. The source material was CD4+ T cells sorted from blood. The receptor source for this set is a human donor in good health.

The chain couples TRBV4-2 to TRBJ2-5; D not resolved. Trimming stripped 1 base from V and 13 bases from J, with 13 bases between. The CDR3 has 12 residues. The germline gives CDR1 LGHNA, CDR2 YNFKEQ. The CDR3 loop is CASSQGNQLMYF. CDR3 DNA sequence: TGTGCCAGCAGCCAAGGTAACCAGCTCATGTACTTC.

The DNA of the CDR3 is TGTGCCTGGAGTGCCAGGGCTGGTCAGCCCCAGCATTTT. Its protein product is CAWSARAGQPQHF. The chain has TRBV30 and TRBJ1-5; possible D gene TRBD1, 5 bases. Trimming pared 1 base from V and 6 bases from J, leaving 10 bases between. The CDR3 has 13 amino acids. Per germline, CDR1 GTSNPN and CDR2 SVGIG (reference sequence).

In DNA, the CDR3 is TGTGCCAGCAGCCCTCACAGGGAATTGAACACTGAAGCTTTCTTT. Protein sequence: CASSPHRELNTEAFF. The V and J genes are TRBV7-9 and TRBJ1-1, with a tentative D call TRBD1 (6 bases). The CDR3 is 15 residues long. The germline gives CDR1 SEHNR, CDR2 FQNEAQ (reference sequence). V lost 5 bases and J lost 0, with 13 bases in between.

The V and J genes are TRBV28 and TRBJ2-3; D ambiguous. The CDR3 loop spans 13 amino acids. CDR1 is MDHEN, CDR2 SYDVKM, per germline. Deletions cut 3 bases from V and 7 bases from J, with 11 bases between. CDR3 nucleotide sequence: TGTGCCAGCAGTTTGCCCGGATCATATACGCAGTATTTT. Amino acid sequence: CASSLPGSYTQYF.

The chain recombines TRBV25-1 with TRBJ1-5; 9 positions match TRBD1. Trimming took 4 bases from V and 4 from J; bases not matched to a gene: 5. CDR3 size: 15 residues. Germline CDR1 and CDR2: MGHDK and SYGVNS. The CDR3 bases are TGTGCCAGCAGTGGGACAGGGACAGGGAATCAGCCCCAGCATTTT. Amino acid sequence: CASSGTGTGNQPQHF.

The chain has TRBV12-5 and TRBJ2-1, with 7 positions matching TRBD1. The CDR3 has 15 amino acids. CDR1 LGHNT and CDR2 FRNRAP come from the germline V gene. V shed 5 bases, J shed 4 bases, and the junction held 8 bases outside the gene matches. Written as DNA, the CDR3 is TGTGCTAGTGGTCCCCCCGGGACAGCGTACAATGAGCAGTTCTTC. Its protein is CASGPPGTAYNEQFF.

The chain recombines TRBV6-1 with TRBJ2-2, with TRBD1 identical over 9 bases. The ends lost 8 bases at V and 7 bases at J; junction bases unmatched: 8. The CDR3 is 14 amino acids. Germline V gene lookup returns CDR1 MNHNS and CDR2 SASEGT. The CDR3 region is CASETGGLGGELFF. For the CDR3, the DNA is TGTGCCAGCGAGACAGGGGGATTGGGCGGGGAGCTGTTTTTT.

V is TRBV30 and J is TRBJ2-6; 10 nucleotides align to TRBD1. Trimming at V came to 4 bases and at J to 2 bases, leaving 8 bases not matched to a gene. The CDR3 has 17 amino acids. CDR1 is GTSNPN and CDR2 is SVGIG in the germline V gene (reference sequence). The CDR3 coding sequence is TGTGCCTGGAACCTGGACAGGGGGGTTGCTGGGGCCAACGTCCTGACTTTC. Protein sequence: CAWNLDRGVAGANVLTF.

The rearrangement joins TRBV10-3 to TRBJ1-2, with TRBD1 matching 7 bases. The V gene's germline CDR1 is ENHRY and CDR2 SYGVKD. Unmatched junction bases numbered 5, after V lost 2 bases and J lost 2 bases. The CDR3 consists of 15 residues. The CDR3, as DNA: TGTGCCATCAGTGAGCCAACACAGGGGAACTATGGCTACACCTTC. Amino acid sequence: CAISEPTQGNYGYTF.

This clone was recorded only once. The chain joins TRBV10-3 to TRBJ1-1, with a weak D call TRBD1 (5 bases). The CDR3 covers 16 residues. Germline CDR1 is ENHRY and CDR2 is SYGVKD. V was cut by 2 bases and J by 7 bases, with 20 bases left in between. The CDR3 DNA sequence: TGTGCCATCAGTGAGGCTCCTACGGGGAGGGGCGGTGAAGCTTTCTTT. Its translation is CAISEAPTGRGGEAFF.

V gene TRBV29-1 combines with J gene TRBJ2-6; 8 bases map to TRBD1. This CDR3 region has 14 residues. Looked up from germline, CDR1 is SQVTM and CDR2 is ANQGSEA. CDR3 sequence (DNA): TGCACCGAGGACAGGGAGGCTGGGGCCAACGTCCTGACTTTC. This gives the protein CTEDREAGANVLTF.

The chain links TRBV29-1 to TRBJ2-3, with 7 bases identical to TRBD2. CDR1 is SQVTM and CDR2 is ANQGSEA in the germline V gene. Trimming removed 8 bases from V and 2 bases from J; junction bases left unmatched: 7. There are 13 residues in the CDR3. CDR3 nucleotide sequence: TGCAGCTCCACGGGAGGAAACACAGATACGCAGTATTTT. Its translation is CSSTGGNTDTQYF.

This chain links TRBV29-1 with TRBJ2-7; possible D gene TRBD2, 5 bases. This CDR3 comprises 12 residues. V dropped 7 bases and J dropped 5 bases, with 15 bases sitting between them. From germline, CDR1 is SQVTM and CDR2 ANQGSEA. As DNA, the CDR3 is TGCAGCGCCGGACGTAGGAGGAACGAGCAGTACTTC. This codes for CSAGRRRNEQYF.

A note on this clone: This specimen includes other DNA sequences encoding the same CDR3. This chain connects TRBV5-6 to TRBJ2-4; D perhaps matches TRBD2 (5 bases). Trimming removed 0 bases from V and 0 bases from J, with 7 bases in between. There are 15 residues in the CDR3. Germline CDR1 and CDR2: SGHDT and YYEEEE. This CDR3 is CASSLDGLAKNIQYF. For the CDR3, the DNA is TGTGCCAGCAGCTTGGATGGACTAGCCAAAAACATTCAGTACTTC.

J is TRBJ1-2 and V is TRBV29-1; TRBD1 might be the D (5 bases). V lost 4 bases, J lost 3 bases, and 9 bases lay in between. The CDR3 is 12 residues long. Germline CDR1 SQVTM, CDR2 ANQGSEA. The DNA of the CDR3 is TGCAGCGTTGTTTTGGGGGACTATGGCTACACCTTC. Encoded protein: CSVVLGDYGYTF.

This clone was seen a few times. The chain employs TRBV7-2 and TRBJ1-1, with D possibly TRBD1 on 6 matching bases. Per germline, CDR1 SGHTA and CDR2 FQGNSA. The CDR3 has 14 amino acids. The V gene lost 3 bases and the J gene lost 1 base, with 9 bases spanning the gap. The CDR3 region is CASSFLDRNTEAFF. In DNA, the CDR3 is TGTGCCAGCAGCTTTCTGGACAGGAACACTGAAGCTTTCTTT.

The DNA of the CDR3 is TGTGCCAGCTCACCGACATTAACAGAGACCCAGTACTTC. This translates into CASSPTLTETQYF. The chain has TRBV18 and TRBJ2-5; D gene uncertain. V lost 3 bases and J lost 4, with 9 bases in between. Germline V gene sequence: CDR1 KGHSH, CDR2 LQKENI. The CDR3 runs 13 residues.

This chain joins TRBV7-2 and TRBJ2-3; no firm D call. Trimming took 6 bases from V and 2 from J, leaving 9 bases between them. Germline V gene data show CDR1 as SGHTA and CDR2 as FQGNSA. This CDR3 spans 13 amino acids. CDR3 loop: CASRDASTDTQYF. The DNA for the CDR3 is TGTGCCAGCAGGGACGCCTCCACAGATACGCAGTATTTT.

The chain combines TRBV11-2 with TRBJ1-6; D ambiguous. Trimming pared 0 bases from V and 9 bases from J, leaving 9 bases between. Germline CDR1 SGHAT, CDR2 FQNNGV. This CDR3 has 14 amino acids. This CDR3 reads CASSLDGSGSPLHF. As DNA, the CDR3 is TGTGCCAGCAGCTTAGACGGTTCGGGTTCACCCCTCCACTTT.

This clone was counted between two and nine times. The same CDR3 arises from other DNA sequences in this sample as well. This chain connects TRBV29-1 to TRBJ2-5; D call uncertain. The germline V gene encodes CDR1 SQVTM and CDR2 ANQGSEA. Trimming took 4 bases from V and 1 from J, leaving 4 bases between them. The CDR3 runs to 11 residues. As DNA, the CDR3 is TGCAGCGTTGTTCCCCAAGAGACCCAGTACTTC. Amino acid sequence: CSVVPQETQYF. Drawing the rest from reference TRBV29-1 and TRBJ2-5, the complete variable domain is SAVISQKPSRDICQRGTSLTIQCQVDSQVTMMFWYRQQPGQSLTLIATANQGSEATYESGFVIDKFPISRPNLTFSTLTVSNMSPEDSSIYLCSVVPQETQYFGPGTRLLVL.

The chain is built from TRBV6-1 and TRBJ2-1; either TRBD1 or TRBD2 may supply D (5 bases each). CDR3 length equals 13 residues. Trimming removed 8 bases from V and 6 bases from J, with 14 bases in between. Germline V gives CDR1 MNHNS, CDR2 SASEGT. The CDR3 DNA reads as TGTGCCAGCGGGGACCCTGGGGGCAATGAGCAGTTCTTC. This encodes CASGDPGGNEQFF.

V and J are TRBV2 and TRBJ2-7; D ambiguous. The V gene lost 6 bases and the J gene lost 4 bases, with 10 bases spanning the gap. The CDR3 contains 12 residues. In germline, CDR1 is SNHLY, CDR2 FYNNEI. The CDR3 DNA reads TGTGCCAGCAGCCTACAGCAGTACGAGCAGTACTTC. Protein: CASSLQQYEQYF. Variable domain in full (rest from reference TRBV2 and TRBJ2-7): EPEVTQTPSHQVTQMGQEVILRCVPISNHLYFYWYRQILGQKVEFLVSFYNNEISEKSEIFDDQFSVERPDGSNFTLKIRSTKLEDSAMYFCASSLQQYEQYFGPGTRLTVT.

This chain joins TRBV4-1 and TRBJ2-5, with 7 nucleotides matching TRBD1. Trimming removed 4 bases from V and 5 bases from J; junction bases left unmatched: 16. The CDR3 consists of 17 residues. Germline-derived CDR1 and CDR2 are MGHRA and YSYEKL. CDR3 coding DNA: TGCGCCAGCAGCCCCATGCGACAGGGTTTTAGTGGCGAGACCCAGTACTTC. It codes for CASSPMRQGFSGETQYF.

The chain joins TRBV7-2 to TRBJ2-7, with D uncertain. Germline CDR1 and CDR2: SGHTA and FQGNSA. The V end lost 5 bases, the J end lost 0 bases, and 11 bases lay between the germline ends. The CDR3 has 14 residues. The CDR3 is CASSPFPSSYEQYF. The CDR3 DNA reads as TGTGCCAGCAGCCCTTTTCCTAGCTCCTACGAGCAGTACTTC.

This rearrangement joins TRBV5-1 to TRBJ1-2; TRBD1 matches at 7 bases. V lost 0 bases and J lost 8; bases outside the gene matches: 10. CDR3 length: 15 residues. The V gene's germline CDR1 is SGHRS and CDR2 YFSETQ. The CDR3 nucleotides are TGCGCCAGCAGCTTGGAGCCCTCGACAGGGAGAGGCTACACCTTC. This encodes CASSLEPSTGRGYTF.

The rearrangement joins TRBV7-8 to TRBJ2-3, with D perhaps TRBD2 (7 bases). The germline V gene has CDR1 SGHVS and CDR2 FQNEAQ. Trimming shortened V by 6 bases and J by 4 bases, and 14 bases separated the two germline ends. The CDR3 runs to 14 residues. CDR3 region: CASSRGGRADTQYF. The CDR3 nucleotides are TGTGCCAGCAGTAGGGGGGGCCGAGCAGATACGCAGTATTTT.

The chain is built from TRBV2 and TRBJ1-6, with TRBD1 matching over 8 bases. Germline assignment: CDR1 SNHLY and CDR2 FYNNEI. The junction had 3 bases not matched to a gene; V was cut back by 2 bases and J by 9 bases. The CDR3 runs 14 residues. CDR3: CASSESRGRSPLHF. CDR3 DNA sequence: TGTGCCAGCAGTGAAAGCAGGGGGCGTTCACCCCTCCACTTT.